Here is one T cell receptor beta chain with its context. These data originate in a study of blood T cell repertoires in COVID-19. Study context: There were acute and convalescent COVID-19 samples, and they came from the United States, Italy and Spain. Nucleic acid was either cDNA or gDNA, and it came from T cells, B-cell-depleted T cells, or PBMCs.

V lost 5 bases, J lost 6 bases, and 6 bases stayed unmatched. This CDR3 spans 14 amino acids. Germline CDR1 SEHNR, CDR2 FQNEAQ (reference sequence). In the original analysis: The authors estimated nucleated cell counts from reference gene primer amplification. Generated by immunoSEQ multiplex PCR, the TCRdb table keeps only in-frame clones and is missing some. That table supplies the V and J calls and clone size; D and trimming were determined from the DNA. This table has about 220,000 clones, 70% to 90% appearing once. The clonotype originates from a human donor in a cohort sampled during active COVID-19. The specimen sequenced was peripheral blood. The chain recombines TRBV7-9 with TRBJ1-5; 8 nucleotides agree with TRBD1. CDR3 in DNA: TGTGCCAGCAGCCATCAGGGGGCGGGTCAGCCCCAGCATTTT. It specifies CASSHQGAGQPQHF.